Each of the 10 T cell receptor beta chains below was sequenced from the same sample in a study of PD-L1 blockade in urothelial cancer. Time point reported: peripheral blood 6 weeks after treatment start. Sequencing used immunoSEQ multiplex PCR; TCRdb keeps in-frame clones, though not all of them. The data hold some 50,000 clones, with 70% to 85% observed a single time. The source material was PBMCs, sampled around atezolizumab (anti-PD-L1) treatment. The receptors stem from a man in his forties or fifties with urothelial cancer.

The V and J genes are TRBV11-2 and TRBJ2-1; no reliable D call. Germline CDR1 and CDR2: SGHAT and FQNNGV. The CDR3 runs to 12 residues. The germline V and J ends were trimmed by 5 bases and 7 bases, with 9 bases remaining between them. The CDR3 DNA follows: TGTGCCAGCAGCCCCGAGAGGAATGAGCAGTTCTTC. Residues: CASSPERNEQFF.

The chain employs TRBV7-2 and TRBJ2-3; TRBD2 agrees at 8 bases. V shed 5 bases and J 4 bases; nucleotides not matched to a gene: 5. Germline lookup yields CDR1 SGHTA and CDR2 FQGNSA. This CDR3 has 14 residues. CDR3 residues: CASSLERGPDTQYF. In DNA form, the CDR3 reads TGTGCCAGCAGCCTCGAGCGGGGGCCAGATACGCAGTATTTT.

The J gene is TRBJ2-3, the V gene TRBV11-2, with D perhaps TRBD2 (5 bases). Deletions cut 7 bases from V and 1 base from J, with 12 bases between. Germline loops: CDR1 SGHAT, CDR2 FQNNGV. This CDR3 comprises 14 residues. The CDR3 loop reads CASNQLVGTDTQYF. In DNA, the CDR3 is TGTGCCAGCAACCAACTAGTGGGCACAGATACGCAGTATTTT.

The V and J genes are TRBV5-6 and TRBJ2-1, with 9 bases identical to TRBD2. The J segment lost 7 bases and the V segment lost 4 bases, leaving 6 bases of the junction unmatched. Looked up from germline, CDR1 is SGHDT and CDR2 is YYEEEE. This CDR3 has 14 residues. The CDR3 DNA sequence: TGTGCCAGCAGCCGCGGGGGGGCATGGAATGAGCAGTTCTTC. Translating gives CASSRGGAWNEQFF.

V and J are TRBV5-4 and TRBJ2-7, with a tentative D call TRBD1 (6 bases). Germline CDR1 reads SGHNT; CDR2 reads YYREEE (reference sequence). This CDR3 has 13 residues. The germline V and J ends were trimmed by 0 bases and 5 bases, with 9 bases remaining between them. This CDR3 is CASSLGRGDEQYF. CDR3 DNA sequence: TGTGCCAGCAGCTTGGGCAGGGGAGACGAGCAGTACTTC.

This clone was counted a single time. This chain uses TRBV27 with TRBJ2-2, with 11 bases fitting TRBD2. The ends lost 11 bases at V and 7 bases at J; junction bases unmatched: 9. Germline V gives CDR1 MNHEY, CDR2 SMNVEV (reference sequence). The CDR3 extends over 14 amino acids. CDR3 region: CASRLAGSIGELFF. As DNA, the CDR3 is TGTGCCTCTCGACTAGCGGGATCCATCGGGGAGCTGTTTTTT.

V gene TRBV6-5 combines with J gene TRBJ1-2; 7 nucleotides line up with TRBD1. There are 14 residues in the CDR3. J lost 8 bases, V lost 0 bases, and 6 bases had no gene match. Germline assignment: CDR1 MNHEY and CDR2 SVGAGI. The CDR3 DNA sequence: TGTGCCAGCAGTTACTCCACGGGACAGTCAGGCTACACCTTC. Amino acids: CASSYSTGQSGYTF.

In DNA, the CDR3 is TGTGCCAGCACCGAGGGGGGGGGCTACTCCTACGAGCAGTACTTC. It is translated as CASTEGGGYSYEQYF. The chain joins TRBV7-2 to TRBJ2-7; D may be TRBD2 (7 bases). In germline, CDR1 is SGHTA, CDR2 FQGNSA. V lost 7 bases and J lost 0, with 16 bases in between. The CDR3 has 15 amino acids.

The V call is TRBV11-2, the J call TRBJ2-3; the D gene is possibly TRBD2 (6 bases). CDR1 and CDR2 (germline): SGHAT, FQNNGV. The ends were cut back, 5 bases at V and 4 bases at J, with 16 bases in the middle. CDR3 length: 15 amino acids. CDR3 protein: CASSPLEGGADTQYF. CDR3 coding DNA: TGTGCCAGCAGCCCCCTGGAGGGTGGCGCAGATACGCAGTATTTT.

This clone appeared a single time. This chain uses TRBV27 with TRBJ2-7, with D maybe TRBD2 (7 bases). The CDR3 covers 16 residues. Trimming shortened V by 2 bases and J by 4 bases, and 18 bases separated the two germline ends. Germline V gives CDR1 MNHEY, CDR2 SMNVEV (reference sequence). CDR3 nucleotide sequence: TGTGCCAGCAGTTTAGGTAGAGTTGAGGGGGGGTACGAGCAGTACTTC. It yields the protein CASSLGRVEGGYEQYF.